This T cell receptor (beta chain) was retrieved from a study of control samples from healthy donors and cancer patients. Here immunoSEQ multiplex PCR was the method, and the copy in TCRdb shows in-frame clones only, minus some. The sample has approximately 160,000 clones, around 90% seen once. The CDR3 is made up of 14 amino acids. V shed 11 bases and J shed 0 bases, with 14 bases lying between them. Per germline, CDR1 MNHEY and CDR2 SVGAGI. Sequencing used blood. This sequence was found in a middle-aged woman in good health. The chain is built from TRBV6-5 and TRBJ1-3; D gene ambiguous. The CDR3 DNA reads TGTGCCTGCTGGGATCCCAGCTCTGGAAACACCATATATTTT. This encodes CACWDPSSGNTIYF.